This T cell receptor (beta chain) is from a study of blood T cell repertoires in COVID-19. Across the whole study: Acute-phase and convalescent COVID-19 samples originated in the United States, Italy and Spain.

Authors' processing steps: Nucleated cell number was recorded as an estimate derived from reference gene primer amplification. Clones were read by immunoSEQ multiplex PCR, and TCRdb kept only the in-frame ones, dropping some. Clone size and the V and J calls come from that table; the DNA yielded D and trimming. The sample lists fewer than 400,000 clones, around 92% occurring once. CDR1 and CDR2 from the germline V gene are LNHDA and SQIVND (reference sequence). This CDR3 contains 14 residues. V was trimmed by 3 bases and J by 5 bases, leaving 11 bases between them. The specimen sequenced was peripheral blood. This chain links TRBV19 with TRBJ1-5; D unclear. This TCR derives from a woman aged 25 to 39 with COVID-19, enrolled during active disease. The CDR3 reads CASSMGGIYQPQHF. The CDR3 coding sequence is TGTGCCAGTAGTATGGGAGGGATCTATCAGCCCCAGCATTTT.